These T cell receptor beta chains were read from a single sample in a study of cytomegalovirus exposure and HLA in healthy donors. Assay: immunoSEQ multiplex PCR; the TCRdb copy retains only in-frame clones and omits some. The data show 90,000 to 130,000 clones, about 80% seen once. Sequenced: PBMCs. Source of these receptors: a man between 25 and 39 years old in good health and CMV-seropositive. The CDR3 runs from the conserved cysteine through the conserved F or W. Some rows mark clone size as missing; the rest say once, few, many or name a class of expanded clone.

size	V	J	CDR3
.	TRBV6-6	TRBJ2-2	CASSYSQNTGELFF
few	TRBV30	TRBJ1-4	CAWGSGTGDEKLFF
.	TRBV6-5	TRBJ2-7	CASSYHRQGAYEQYF
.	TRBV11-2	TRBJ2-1	CASSQGQFNEQFF
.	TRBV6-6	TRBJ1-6	CASSRLGQNYNSPLHF
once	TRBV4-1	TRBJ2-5	CASSQGVLFSEETQYF
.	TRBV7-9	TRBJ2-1	CASSPRTGEHEQFF
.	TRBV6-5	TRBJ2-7	CASRAGTGSDEQYF
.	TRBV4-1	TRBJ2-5	CASSQWAQETQYF
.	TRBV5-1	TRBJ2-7	CASSVSPQGASSYEQYF
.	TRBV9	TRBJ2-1	CASSPAPSGGGEQFF
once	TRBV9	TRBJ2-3	CASSSRTSGPTDTQYF
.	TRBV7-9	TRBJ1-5	CASTGTGGQPQHF
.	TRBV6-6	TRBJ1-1	CASTSKQGEAFF
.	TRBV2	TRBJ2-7	CASKNAVYEQYF
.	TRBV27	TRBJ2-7	CASETGGYYEQYF
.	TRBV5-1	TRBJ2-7	CASSFSLVAVAVEQYF
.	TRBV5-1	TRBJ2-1	CASSLGLAANEQFF
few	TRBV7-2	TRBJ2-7	CASSILTGESSYEQYF
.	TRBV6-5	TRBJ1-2	CASSYTVVTGTYGYTF
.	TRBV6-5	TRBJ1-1	CASRPFRTGNTEAFF
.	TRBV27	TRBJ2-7	CASSRDRGYEQYF
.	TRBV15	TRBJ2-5	CATSRDQGVGETQYF
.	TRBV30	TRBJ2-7	CAWSQSGGNYEQYF
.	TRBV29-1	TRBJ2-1	CSVEGPTSGGVDEQFF
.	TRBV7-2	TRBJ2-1	CASRLQGASPEQFF
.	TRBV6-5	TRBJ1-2	CASSSLQGAGSSYTF
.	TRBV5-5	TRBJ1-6	CASSLERISYNSPLHF
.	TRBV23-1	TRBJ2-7	CANTTGVSREQYF
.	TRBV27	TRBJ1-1	CASSFGLTGTEAFF
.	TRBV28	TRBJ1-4	CASSLQQGKANEKLFF
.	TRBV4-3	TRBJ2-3	CAGSQGTRESDTQYF
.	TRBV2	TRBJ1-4	CASKQGSTNEKLFF
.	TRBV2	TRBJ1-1	CASSPGFYTEAFF
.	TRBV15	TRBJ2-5	CATSRDRASGGSGTQYF
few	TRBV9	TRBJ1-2	CASSRDYGYTF
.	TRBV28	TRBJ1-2	CASSLRRDYGYTF
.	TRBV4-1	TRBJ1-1	CASSQDTQYEAFF
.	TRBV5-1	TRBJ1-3	CASSADSSGNTIYF
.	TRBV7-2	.	CASSGTGGSSYEQYF
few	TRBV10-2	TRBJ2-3	CASSESRRKRTDTQYF
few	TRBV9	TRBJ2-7	CASSNSAGTSGGANSYEQYF
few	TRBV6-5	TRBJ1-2	CASSYSRNGNYGYTF
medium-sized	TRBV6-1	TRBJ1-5	CASSGETGSNQPQHF
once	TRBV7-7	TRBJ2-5	CASSLIRAETQYF
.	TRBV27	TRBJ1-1	CASSLTDRVDTEAFF
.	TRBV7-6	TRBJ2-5	CASSLSQGETQYF
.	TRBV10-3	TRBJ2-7	CAIQGQGEGEQYF
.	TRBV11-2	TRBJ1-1	CASSFLGGFETEAFF
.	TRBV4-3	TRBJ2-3	CASSPLESGGDTQYF
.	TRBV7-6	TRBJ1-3	CASSLVGHISGNTIYF
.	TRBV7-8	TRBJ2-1	CASSFLVGPYNEQFF
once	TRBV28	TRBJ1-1	CASSPDRGGTEAFF
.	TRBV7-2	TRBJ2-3	CASSSTGTGTLSSTDTQYF
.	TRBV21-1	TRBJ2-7	CASSKVGVRSWYEQYF
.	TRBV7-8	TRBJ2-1	CASSFAGTAYNEQFF
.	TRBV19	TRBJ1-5	CASSTLSTGKNQPQHF
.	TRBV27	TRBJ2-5	CASSLGGIGLKTQYF
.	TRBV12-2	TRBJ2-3	CASRIPGTSEQGASTTDTQYF